This T cell receptor beta chain came from a study of PD-1 blockade in classical Hodgkin lymphoma. Libraries were prepared by immunoSEQ multiplex PCR; TCRdb keeps only in-frame clonotypes and omits some of them. The sample shows tens of thousands of clones, around two thirds of them seen only once. In this sample, this clone turned up once. What it binds is not known. General study results and limits: Complete responders had baseline diversity similar to newly diagnosed patients. Exclusion was applied to patients who started nivolumab under 1 year after ASCT.

The germline V gene encodes CDR1 ENHRY and CDR2 SYGVKD. The CDR3 sequence is 15 residues long. Between the trimmed V and J ends, which lost 0 bases and 5 bases, there was a span of 10 bases. Every patient was affected by relapse after autologous stem cell transplantation, while exposure to brentuximab vedotin was not uniform. This specimen was peripheral blood mononuclear cells (PBMCs), taken at baseline. This chain links TRBV10-3 with TRBJ2-2; D is possibly TRBD1 or TRBD2 (5 bases each). The sequence was obtained from a human donor with classical Hodgkin lymphoma. CDR3 region: CAISESSWGTGELFF. CDR3 nucleotide sequence: TGTGCCATCAGTGAGTCATCCTGGGGGACCGGGGAGCTGTTTTTT.